The 18 T cell receptor beta chains below come from one sample, sequenced in a study of CD8+CD57+ T cells in acquired aplastic anemia. Patients included in sequencing had previously demonstrated CD8+CD57+ cell expansion by flow cytometry. Investigators profiled TCR beta VDJ and CDR3 from genomic DNA template. TCRdb analysed the reads with MiXCR anew, one entry per CDR3 protein. In the table there are hundreds of thousands of distinct CDR3 sequences, around a third of which are singletons. What was sequenced was sorted CD4+, CD8+, or CD8+CD57+ T cells (not recorded which) from PBMCs. All receptors come from a human donor with aplastic anemia.

A word on this clonotype: A single base separates this from a much larger clone, so it may be a read error. It is likely a read error, because the conserved phenylalanine at the end of the CDR3 is missing. CDR3 nucleotides: TGCAGCGTTGTGTGGCGGTACCTCAATGAGCAGTTCCTC. Its translation is CSVVWRYLNEQFL. The chain joins TRBV29-1 to TRBJ2-1, with D unresolved. V shed 4 bases and J shed 6 bases, with 13 bases lying between them. The length of the CDR3 is 13 residues. Germline CDR1 reads SQVTM; CDR2 reads ANQGSEA.

V and J are TRBV5-6 and TRBJ2-7, with 10 bases fitting TRBD1. CDR3 length equals 17 residues. After removal of 5 bases from V and 5 bases from J, the junction contained 16 bases not matched to a gene. Germline loops: CDR1 SGHDT, CDR2 YYEEEE. CDR3 protein: CASRTGTGDPVVHEQYF. CDR3 DNA sequence: TGTGCCAGCAGAACCGGGACAGGGGACCCGGTGGTCCACGAGCAGTACTTC. The full variable domain, in which reference TRBV5-6 and TRBJ2-7 provide the parts outside the CDR3, is DAGVTQSPTHLIKTRGQQVTLRCSPKSGHDTVSWYQQALGQGPQFIFQYYEEEERQRGNFPDRFSGHQFPNYSSELNVNALLLGDSALYLCASRTGTGDPVVHEQYFGPGTRLTVT.

This clonotype was counted only a few times. V and J are TRBV2 and TRBJ2-7; TRBD2 matches at 8 bases. The germline gives CDR1 SNHLY, CDR2 FYNNEI. V shed 6 bases, J shed 4 bases, and the junction held 17 bases outside the gene matches. The CDR3 spans 17 residues. CDR3 nucleotides: TGTGCCAGCAGCCAAGACGTCAGAGCGGGAGCTCGGTACGAGCAGTACTTC. Protein: CASSQDVRAGARYEQYF. The full variable domain, its missing parts supplied by reference TRBV2 and TRBJ2-7, is EPEVTQTPSHQVTQMGQEVILRCVPISNHLYFYWYRQILGQKVEFLVSFYNNEISEKSEIFDDQFSVERPDGSNFTLKIRSTKLEDSAMYFCASSQDVRAGARYEQYFGPGTRLTVT.

In its sample, this clonotype was seen a few times. The rearrangement joins TRBV6-1 to TRBJ1-2; D remains ambiguous. CDR1 MNHNS and CDR2 SASEGT come from the germline V gene. Between the trimmed V and J ends, which lost 6 bases and 7 bases, there was a span of 12 bases. The CDR3 spans 12 residues. In DNA form, the CDR3 reads TGTGCCAGCAGACCAGGACGGACTGGCTACACCTTC. This encodes CASRPGRTGYTF.

This clonotype was seen once. This could be a read error, since a much larger clone is one nucleotide away. The chain couples TRBV9 to TRBJ1-1; D is unresolved. CDR3 length equals 14 residues. V was trimmed by 2 bases and J by 4 bases, leaving 12 bases between them. Germline V gives CDR1 SGDLS, CDR2 YYNGEE. CDR3 residues: CASSVDPQSTEAFF. The CDR3 DNA sequence: TGTGCCAGCAGCGTGGACCCTCAGAGCACTGAAGCTTTCTTT.

This clonotype was seen repeatedly, ten times or more. The chain recombines TRBV7-8 with TRBJ2-7; D may be TRBD1 (5 bases). This CDR3 contains 14 residues. Per the germline V gene, CDR1 is SGHVS and CDR2 is FQNEAQ. Trimming removed 3 bases from V and 3 bases from J, with 12 bases in between. CDR3 loop: CASSLTAINYEQYF. The CDR3 DNA follows: TGTGCCAGCAGCTTGACAGCCATCAACTACGAGCAGTACTTC.

This clonotype was seen many times. As DNA, the CDR3 is TGTGCCACCAGCAGAGGGACAGGGAGCTTGTTCTATGGCTACACCTTC. This sequence encodes CATSRGTGSLFYGYTF. The chain combines TRBV15 with TRBJ1-2; 8 nucleotides match TRBD1. The CDR3 has 16 amino acids. Germline CDR1 reads LNHNV; CDR2 reads YYDKDF (reference sequence). J gave up 4 bases and V 1 base, and 8 bases lay outside the gene matches.

The CDR3 here is CASSSSGTFRDTQYF. In DNA form, the CDR3 reads TGTGCCAGCAGCTCATCGGGGACCTTTCGGGATACGCAGTATTTT. The J gene is TRBJ2-3, the V gene TRBV7-3, with D perhaps being TRBD1 or TRBD2 (5 bases each). Germline V CDR1 and CDR2: SGHTA, FQGTGA. Trimming took off 4 bases at V and 6 bases at J, with 17 bases between the two ends. The CDR3 extends over 15 amino acids. The full variable domain, its missing parts supplied by reference TRBV7-3 and TRBJ2-3, is GAGVSQTPSNKVTEKGKYVELRCDPISGHTALYWYRQSLGQGPEFLIYFQGTGAADDSGLPNDRFFAVRPEGSVSTLKIQRTERGDSAVYLCASSSSGTFRDTQYFGPGTRLTVL.

This clonotype has at least ten counts. The rearrangement uses TRBV5-1 and TRBJ2-7; TRBD1 aligns across 7 bases. The ends lost 3 bases at V and 3 bases at J; junction bases unmatched: 12. CDR3 length: 16 residues. CDR1 is SGHRS and CDR2 is YFSETQ in the germline V gene. This CDR3 reads CASSSADRAKNYEQYF. In DNA form, the CDR3 reads TGCGCCAGCAGCTCTGCCGACAGGGCGAAAAACTACGAGCAGTACTTC.

This clonotype has more than one count but fewer than ten. The gene calls are TRBV25-1 and TRBJ2-7; 9 nucleotides line up with TRBD2. Unmatched junction bases numbered 16, after V lost 5 bases and J lost 5 bases. The CDR3 is 17 residues long. The germline gives CDR1 MGHDK, CDR2 SYGVNS. The CDR3 region is CASSYLGAGGPRNEQYF. The CDR3, as DNA: TGTGCCAGCAGTTATCTGGGAGCGGGAGGCCCTCGGAACGAGCAGTACTTC.

This clonotype was recorded many times. The chain combines TRBV4-2 with TRBJ1-5, with D perhaps matching TRBD1 (5 bases). Germline CDR1 LGHNA, CDR2 YNFKEQ. The CDR3 has 15 residues. The V end was cut by 0 bases, the J end by 0 bases, with 6 bases between. In nucleotides, the CDR3 is TGTGCCAGCAGCCAAGACCAGGGTAGCAATCAGCCCCAGCATTTT. It encodes CASSQDQGSNQPQHF.

This clonotype was seen a handful of times. Being one base from a much bigger clone, this may be a read error. The chain combines TRBV7-9 with TRBJ1-6; a possible D gene is TRBD1 (6 bases). From germline, CDR1 is SEHNR and CDR2 FQNEAQ (reference sequence). This CDR3 has 15 amino acids. The CDR3: CAGSFGGHGNSPLHF. CDR3 bases: TGTGCCGGCAGCTTTGGGGGGCACGGCAATTCACCCCTCCACTTT.

Ten or more counts support this clonotype. The chain carries TRBV20-1 and TRBJ2-3; 8 bases map to TRBD2. The ends lost 5 bases at V and 0 bases at J; junction bases unmatched: 4. Germline CDR1 is DFQATT and CDR2 is SNEGSKA (reference sequence). This CDR3 is built from 14 residues. CDR3 bases: TGCAGTGCTTGGGCTAGCGGGAGCACAGATACGCAGTATTTT. It encodes CSAWASGSTDTQYF.

CDR3 DNA sequence: TGTGCCACCAGTGAAAACGTGGTCAATGAGCAGTTCTTC. The encoded protein is CATSENVVNEQFF. The chain carries TRBV24-1 and TRBJ2-1, with no clear D. V lost 4 bases to trimming and J lost 6 bases, with 9 bases between them. The germline CDR1 and CDR2 sequences are KGHDR and SFDVKD. There are 13 residues in the CDR3.

The count of this clonotype is one. The chain joins TRBV2 to TRBJ1-6, with 9 bases that match TRBD1. This CDR3 region has 16 residues. CDR1 SNHLY and CDR2 FYNNEI come from the germline V gene. Trimming took 8 bases from V and 0 from J; bases not matched to a gene: 5. Here the CDR3 reads CASLSGQGSYNSPLHF. The CDR3 DNA is TGTGCCAGCCTGTCGGGACAGGGCTCCTATAATTCACCCCTCCACTTT.

This clonotype was counted once. The chain employs TRBV5-4 and TRBJ2-2; no clear D gene. CDR3 length: 13 residues. Trimming took 1 base from V and 4 from J, leaving 5 bases between them. The germline V gene has CDR1 SGHNT and CDR2 YYREEE (reference sequence). CDR3: CASSLQRTGELFF. The CDR3 DNA reads TGTGCCAGCAGCTTGCAGCGCACCGGGGAGCTGTTTTTT.

This clonotype has ten or more counts. The chain links TRBV19 to TRBJ1-2; D is perhaps TRBD1 (6 bases). Per germline, CDR1 LNHDA and CDR2 SQIVND (reference sequence). Trimming stripped 6 bases from V and 6 bases from J, with 8 bases between. The CDR3 loop spans 11 amino acids. CDR3 loop: CASRQGNGYTF. CDR3 in DNA: TGTGCCAGTAGACAGGGTAATGGCTACACCTTC.

This clonotype was detected ten times or more. The chain recombines TRBV20-1 with TRBJ1-5; D gene uncertain. The CDR3 is 16 amino acids. V lost 0 bases and J 0 bases, leaving 12 bases between the germline ends. Per the germline V gene, CDR1 is DFQATT and CDR2 is SNEGSKA (reference sequence). CDR3 sequence (DNA): TGCAGTGCTAGAGATGGCCAACGGGGTAGCAATCAGCCCCAGCATTTT. It yields the protein CSARDGQRGSNQPQHF.